The T cell receptor beta chain described here comes from a study of blood T cell repertoires in COVID-19 (dated by TCRdb to the early 2020s). The study in broad terms: Samples covering the acute and convalescent phases of COVID-19 were provided by collaborators in the United States, Italy and Spain. The prospective study material was composed of cDNA or gDNA derived from T cells, B-cell-depleted T cells, or PBMCs. The dataset comprised deeply sampled blood TCRbeta repertoires from subjects exposed to, actively infected with, or recovered from COVID-19. The repertoires were released in a freely available public database meant as a resource for research on the immune response to SARS-CoV-2. The samples were drawn from the first 160 participants of the ongoing ImmuneRACE study and from roughly 1,300 subjects provided by 6 global collaborators. Nearly every sample came with metadata listing a de-identified subject ID, COVID-19 status, age in years and sex. Where available, HLA class I and class II types were obtained from metadata supplied by the sample provider rather than from assay-based typing.

For CDR1 and CDR2, the germline V gene lists MNHEY and SVGAGI. V is cut by 2 bases and J by 9 bases, and the space between the germline ends is 11 bases. Inclusive of the bounding cysteine and phenylalanine, the CDR3 is 13 residues long. Only the CDR3 DNA stays, 39 bases, in frame from base 1. Collaborating institutions collected whole blood in K2EDTA tubes following their own protocols. Collaborator samples were shipped for TCRbeta analysis as frozen whole blood, isolated PBMCs, or DNA extracted from either sample type. On this clone itself: Its antigen specificity is not known. It has no much larger one-base neighbor in the sample; base qualities were not kept.

Broader findings and caveats from the paper: How much clinical and demographic metadata was included differed by source and by participant, and the metadata was provided uncurated.

The immunoSEQ Assay, a bias-controlled multiplex PCR, was used to amplify TCRbeta CDR3 regions from genomic DNA. In the authors' own workflow: The number of nucleated cells in each sample was estimated by amplification of reference gene primers within the assay. To quantify the absolute abundance of each unique TCRbeta CDR3 rearrangement, sequence reads were collapsed and filtered. For each sample, productive Simpson clonality was calculated as the square root of Simpson's diversity index across productive rearrangements. In TCRdb, the immuneACCESS table is reduced to in-frame sequences with V and J assigned. These tables do not hold every clone; where another copy was compared, an unresolved V gene accounts for under half, and the others remain unexplained. The V and J calls and clone size are taken from that table; D and trimming were inferred from the DNA. The sample profile shows over 250,000 clones; approximately 89% of them were found once. The ten largest clones take up 2% to 2.5% of the sample.

The receptor comes from a woman between 45 and 65 years old with acute or convalescent COVID-19. The specimen sequenced was peripheral blood. This chain is built from TRBV6-5 and TRBJ1-5; a weak D assignment points to TRBD1 (6 bases agree). For the CDR3, the sequence is CASSYEGVGPQHF. The DNA is as follows: TGTGCCAGCAGTTACGAGGGGGTTGGGCCCCAGCATTTT.